This is a list of T cell receptor beta chains from one sample in a study of PD-1 blockade in mismatch repair-deficient tumors. Only in-frame clones appear in the TCRdb table, and some are missing; sequencing was by immunoSEQ multiplex PCR. The table lists about 18,000 clones, about 80% of them singletons. The sequencing here drew on PBMCs, taken roughly 23 weeks after starting pembrolizumab. These receptors were collected from an adult with mismatch repair-deficient cancer. The CDR3 runs from the conserved cysteine through the conserved F or W. Each record gives: clone size, CDR3 length, J gene, D gene, V gene, CDR3 protein, CDR3 DNA. A D gene is named only where the DNA matches it firmly. Size is stated for part of the rows, as once, few or many counts, or as a class when the clone is expanded.

>NA|15|TRBJ2-1|TRBD1|TRBV6-5
CASTTGTVSYNEQFF
TGTGCCAGCACCACCGGGACAGTCTCCTACAATGAGCAGTTCTTC
>NA|15|TRBJ2-2|TRBD2|TRBV5-6
CASSLLGLGGGELFF
TGTGCCAGCAGCTTGCTCGGACTAGGAGGCGGGGAGCTGTTTTTT
>NA|16|TRBJ2-3|TRBD2|TRBV11-2
CASSLGLAVSTDTQYF
TGTGCCAGCAGCTTAGGGCTAGCGGTCAGCACAGATACGCAGTATTTT
>NA|13|TRBJ1-5|TRBD1|TRBV18
CASSPDRGQPQHF
TGTGCCAGCTCGCCAGACAGGGGCCAGCCCCAGCATTTT
>NA|16|TRBJ2-3|TRBD2|TRBV12-5
CASGLGTSGSPDTQYF
TGTGCTAGTGGTTTGGGGACTAGCGGGAGCCCAGATACGCAGTATTTT
>NA|18|TRBJ2-1|TRBD2|TRBV5-1
CASNHRDYLPSSYNEQFF
TGCGCCAGCAACCACCGGGACTACTTACCGAGCTCCTACAATGAGCAGTTCTTC
>NA|13|TRBJ1-4|NA|TRBV15
CATSRDLNEKLFF
TGTGCCACCAGCAGAGATCTGAATGAAAAACTGTTTTTT
>NA|14|TRBJ2-7|NA|TRBV27
CASSRREGPYEQYF
TGTGCCAGCAGCAGGAGGGAAGGACCCTACGAGCAGTACTTC
>NA|14|TRBJ1-2|TRBD1|TRBV27
CASSLHRGRDGYTF
TGTGCCAGCAGTTTACACAGGGGGCGAGATGGCTACACCTTC
>NA|12|TRBJ1-2|NA|TRBV29-1
CSGSHGKEGYTF
TGCAGCGGCTCACACGGGAAGGAGGGCTACACCTTC
>NA|14|TRBJ2-1|NA|TRBV6-5
CASSYADSYNEQFF
TGTGCCAGCAGTTACGCGGACTCCTACAATGAGCAGTTCTTC
>NA|13|TRBJ2-3|NA|TRBV19
CASSTSRGDTQYF
TGTGCCAGTAGTACCTCGAGAGGAGATACGCAGTATTTT
>once|19|TRBJ2-5|TRBD2|TRBV29-1
CSPTGFVLRLAVIQETQYF
TGCAGCCCGACAGGGTTTGTACTGCGACTAGCGGTTATCCAAGAGACCCAGTACTTC
>NA|13|TRBJ1-2|NA|TRBV6-1
CASSDLFRYGYTF
TGTGCCAGCAGTGATCTGTTCCGCTATGGCTACACCTTC
>NA|16|TRBJ2-1|NA|TRBV7-8
CASSPLIYAGENEQFF
TGTGCCAGCAGCCCACTCATTTATGCCGGGGAGAATGAGCAGTTCTTC
>NA|16|TRBJ1-2|TRBD1|TRBV19
CASRIPGQGASYGYTF
TGTGCCAGTAGAATCCCGGGACAGGGGGCGAGCTATGGCTACACCTTC
>once|15|TRBJ2-5|TRBD2|TRBV7-3
CASSSRTSGQETQYF
TGTGCCAGCAGCTCTAGGACTAGCGGCCAAGAGACCCAGTACTTC
>NA|13|TRBJ2-5|NA|TRBV28
CASSFDNQETQYF
TGTGCCAGCAGTTTTGACAACCAAGAGACCCAGTACTTC
>NA|13|TRBJ2-1|NA|TRBV7-2
CASSSRTALEQFF
TGTGCCAGCAGCTCCCGGACTGCTCTCGAGCAGTTCTTC
>once|14|TRBJ1-1|NA|TRBV29-1
CSALPYRVNTEAFF
TGCAGCGCCTTACCCTACAGGGTGAACACTGAAGCTTTCTTT
>NA|15|TRBJ1-1|NA|TRBV28
CASSFIPGGNTEAFF
TGTGCCAGCAGCTTTATCCCTGGGGGCAACACTGAAGCTTTCTTT
>NA|15|TRBJ2-1|TRBD2|TRBV27
CATLRGGGSYNEQFF
TGTGCCACCCTCCGGGGGGGCGGCTCCTACAATGAGCAGTTCTTC
>NA|17|TRBJ2-5|TRBD2|TRBV5-6
CASSLALAGGDKETQYF
TGTGCCAGCAGCTTGGCCCTAGCGGGCGGAGACAAAGAGACCCAGTACTTC
>NA|14|TRBJ2-2|TRBD2|TRBV29-1
CSVISGRGTGELFF
TGCAGCGTCATTAGCGGGAGGGGGACCGGGGAGCTGTTTTTT
>NA|12|TRBJ2-3|NA|TRBV13
CASSRDTDTQYF
TGTGCCAGCAGCCGGGACACAGATACGCAGTATTTT
>NA|14|TRBJ2-5|TRBD2|TRBV28
CASKGTAGGKTQYF
TGTGCCAGCAAGGGGACCGCGGGAGGCAAGACCCAGTACTTC
>NA|14|TRBJ2-5|NA|TRBV18
CASSPRTLQETQYF
TGTGCCAGCTCACCAAGGACTCTCCAAGAGACCCAGTACTTC
>NA|16|TRBJ2-2|TRBD2|TRBV10-1
CASSITSGRGSGELFF
TGCGCCAGCAGCATTACTAGCGGGAGAGGAAGCGGGGAGCTGTTTTTT
>once|11|TRBJ2-5|TRBD1|TRBV20-1
CSARGQGTQYF
TGCAGTGCTAGGGGACAGGGGACCCAGTACTTC
>NA|17|TRBJ1-1|NA|TRBV2
CASSPRPPQGIGTEAFF
TGTGCCAGCAGTCCCCGACCACCTCAGGGGATAGGCACTGAAGCTTTCTTT
>NA|13|TRBJ1-1|NA|TRBV30
CAWNPGRGTEAFF
TGTGCCTGGAACCCAGGGAGGGGCACTGAAGCTTTCTTT
>NA|15|TRBJ2-6|NA|TRBV9
CASSVSGSGANVLTF
TGTGCCAGCAGCGTGAGCGGCTCTGGGGCCAACGTCCTGACTTTC
>NA|18|TRBJ2-1|TRBD1|TRBV7-3
CASSSLSLGQGIGNEQFF
TGTGCCAGCAGCTCACTCAGCCTCGGACAGGGAATAGGCAATGAGCAGTTCTTC
>few|11|TRBJ2-7|TRBD1|TRBV27
CASSFGDRAYF
TGTGCCAGCAGTTTTGGAGACAGGGCTTACTTC
>NA|13|TRBJ1-5|NA|TRBV19
CASSISSRQPQHF
TGTGCCAGTAGTATTTCATCGAGACAGCCCCAGCATTTT
>NA|15|TRBJ2-2|TRBD1|TRBV9
CASSVAGQGAGELFF
TGTGCCAGCAGCGTAGCCGGACAGGGGGCCGGGGAGCTGTTTTTT
>NA|15|TRBJ2-5|NA|TRBV5-4
CASSLGGLREETQYF
TGTGCCAGCAGCTTGGGTGGGTTACGGGAAGAGACCCAGTACTTC
>NA|16|TRBJ2-1|NA|TRBV28
CASSLSRRGWYNEQFF
TGTGCCAGCAGTTTATCCCGTAGGGGGTGGTACAATGAGCAGTTCTTC
>once|12|TRBJ1-1|NA|TRBV7-2
CASSYDRTEAFF
TGTGCCAGCAGCTATGACAGAACTGAAGCTTTCTTT
>NA|13|TRBJ2-1|NA|TRBV2
CADRASAYNEQFF
TGTGCCGACCGGGCTAGCGCCTACAATGAGCAGTTCTTC
>NA|12|TRBJ1-1|TRBD1|TRBV28
CASSERTGEAFF
TGTGCCAGCAGCGAAAGGACAGGTGAAGCTTTCTTT
>NA|16|TRBJ2-1|NA|TRBV19
CASSIQRSAYDNEQFF
TGTGCCAGTAGTATTCAACGGTCCGCCTACGACAATGAGCAGTTCTTC
>NA|16|TRBJ1-2|TRBD1|TRBV27
CASSSMPGQTNYGYTF
TGTGCCAGCAGTTCCATGCCGGGACAGACTAACTATGGCTACACCTTC
>NA|14|TRBJ2-1|TRBD2|TRBV9
CASTKRERYNEQFF
TGTGCCAGCACCAAGCGGGAGAGGTACAATGAGCAGTTCTTC
>NA|13|TRBJ1-2|NA|TRBV28
CASRRVGESGYTF
TGTGCCAGCAGGCGAGTGGGCGAGAGTGGCTACACCTTC
>NA|14|TRBJ1-1|TRBD1|TRBV5-1
CASSLPGQGVRAFF
TGCGCCAGCAGCCTACCGGGACAGGGCGTCAGGGCTTTCTTT